These 10 T cell receptor beta chains were all obtained from the same sample, sequenced in a study of T cell changes during pregnancy in multiple sclerosis. Profiling relied on immunoSEQ multiplex PCR, and the TCRdb table lists in-frame clones only, not all of them. The sample lists tens of thousands of clones, approximately 94% seen once, with approximately 2% in the top ten. This specimen was peripheral blood, taken in the second trimester of pregnancy. Every receptor here comes from a female donor in good health, enrolled as a control in a pregnancy study.

This clone has only one observation. V gene TRBV9 combines with J gene TRBJ1-6, with 8 bases matching TRBD1. CDR3 size: 17 residues. V shed 4 bases, J shed 0 bases, and the junction held 6 bases outside the gene matches. Germline V gene lookup returns CDR1 SGDLS and CDR2 YYNGEE. CDR3 DNA sequence: TGTGCCAGCAGCCCGGGACAGGTTAGCTCCTATAATTCACCCCTCCACTTT. It translates to CASSPGQVSSYNSPLHF.

The V call is TRBV18, the J call TRBJ2-5, with 7 bases fitting TRBD1. Germline loops: CDR1 KGHSH, CDR2 LQKENI. V was pared by 8 bases and J by 5 bases, with 11 bases of the junction left unmatched. The CDR3 covers 14 residues. The CDR3 protein is CASQTGRKGETQYF. DNA for the CDR3: TGTGCCAGCCAGACAGGGCGGAAGGGGGAGACCCAGTACTTC.

The V gene is TRBV29-1, the J gene TRBJ2-7; 7 bases agree with TRBD2. The CDR3 loop spans 13 amino acids. J lost 2 bases, V lost 7 bases, and 8 bases had no gene match. The germline V gene encodes CDR1 SQVTM and CDR2 ANQGSEA. CDR3 protein: CSGLGEGAYEQYF. The CDR3 DNA sequence: TGCAGCGGGCTCGGGGAGGGAGCCTACGAGCAGTACTTC.

The V gene is TRBV28, the J gene TRBJ1-3; 9 bases are a match to TRBD1. With 6 bases clipped from V and 3 bases from J, the junction kept 6 bases outside the gene matches. The CDR3 covers 15 residues. CDR1 and CDR2 (germline): MDHEN, SYDVKM. This CDR3 is CASRERTGVGNTIYF. CDR3 DNA sequence: TGTGCCAGCAGGGAGAGGACAGGGGTTGGAAACACCATATATTTT.

CDR3 protein: CASSQGTLALAVEQYF. CDR3 DNA: TGCGCCAGCAGCCAAGGGACCCTCGCGCTAGCGGTGGAGCAGTACTTC. The chain has TRBV4-1 and TRBJ2-7; TRBD2 agrees at 7 bases. The CDR3 sequence is 16 residues long. Germline V CDR1 and CDR2: MGHRA, YSYEKL. The J segment lost 7 bases and the V segment lost 1 base, leaving 13 bases of the junction unmatched.

The rearrangement uses TRBV11-2 and TRBJ2-7; no definite D call. CDR3 length: 11 residues. Germline-derived CDR1 and CDR2 are SGHAT and FQNNGV. Trimming took off 5 bases at V and 3 bases at J, with 5 bases between the two ends. The CDR3 region has the DNA TGTGCCAGCAGCCTAAACTACGAGCAGTACTTC. Translated, it gives CASSLNYEQYF.

The chain carries TRBV4-2 and TRBJ2-7; TRBD1 aligns across 7 bases. Unmatched junction bases numbered 7, after V lost 3 bases and J lost 2 bases. CDR1 is LGHNA, CDR2 YNFKEQ, per germline. The CDR3 runs to 15 residues. CDR3 amino acids: CASSHTGGQTYEQYF. The CDR3 DNA is TGTGCCAGCAGCCACACTGGGGGACAGACCTACGAGCAGTACTTC.

This clone was detected once. The V gene is TRBV5-5, the J gene TRBJ1-5; the D gene is possibly TRBD1 (5 bases). The germline V and J ends were trimmed by 0 bases and 7 bases, with 17 bases remaining between them. Germline V gene sequence: CDR1 SGHKS, CDR2 YYEKEE (reference sequence). There are 16 residues in the CDR3. Here the CDR3 reads CASSLEARVGLQPQHF. CDR3 sequence (DNA): TGTGCCAGCAGCTTGGAAGCCAGGGTCGGGTTACAGCCCCAGCATTTT.

The CDR3 loop reads CASRGQGERRQETQYF. CDR3 in DNA: TGTGCCAGCAGGGGACAGGGGGAACGGAGACAAGAGACCCAGTACTTC. This chain joins TRBV2 and TRBJ2-5, with TRBD1 identical over 11 bases. The CDR3 is made up of 16 amino acids. The V and J ends lost 6 bases and 2 bases, in that order; junction bases with no gene match: 8. Germline CDR1 and CDR2: SNHLY and FYNNEI. Variable domain in full (rest from reference TRBV2 and TRBJ2-5): EPEVTQTPSHQVTQMGQEVILRCVPISNHLYFYWYRQILGQKVEFLVSFYNNEISEKSEIFDDQFSVERPDGSNFTLKIRSTKLEDSAMYFCASRGQGERRQETQYFGPGTRLLVL.

The genes are TRBV7-6 and TRBJ2-5; TRBD2 matches 12 bases. This CDR3 has 16 amino acids. Trimming took 2 bases from V and 5 from J; bases not matched to a gene: 6. CDR1 is SGHVS and CDR2 is FNYEAQ in the germline V gene. CDR3 sequence reads: CASSLSGLAGGETQYF. The CDR3, as DNA: TGTGCCAGCAGCTTAAGCGGGCTAGCGGGGGGGGAGACCCAGTACTTC.